The 13 T cell receptor beta chains given below trace back to one sample, sequenced in a study of T cell responses to AZD1222 COVID-19 vaccine. The table came from immunoSEQ multiplex PCR; TCRdb's copy has only in-frame clones and leaves some out. The sample holds 120,000 to 150,000 clones, about nine tenths seen once. This material consisted of peripheral blood, taken on day 0 of AZD1222 vaccination. The receptor source for this set is an adult in good health.

The chain has TRBV19 and TRBJ1-1, with TRBD1 identical over 7 bases. Per germline, CDR1 LNHDA and CDR2 SQIVND (reference sequence). With V trimmed by 5 bases and J by 4 bases, 7 bases remained unmatched. The CDR3 has 14 amino acids. The CDR3 protein is CASSEQGLVTEAFF. In DNA form, the CDR3 reads TGTGCCAGTAGTGAACAGGGGTTGGTCACTGAAGCTTTCTTT.

This rearrangement joins TRBV6-4 to TRBJ2-3; TRBD1 agrees at 7 bases. Germline V gene data show CDR1 as MRHNA and CDR2 as SNTAGT. CDR3 length: 14 amino acids. J was trimmed by 3 bases and V by 2 bases; bases with no gene match: 2. This chain's CDR3 is CASSDGQVTDTQYF. Written as DNA, the CDR3 is TGTGCCAGCAGTGACGGACAGGTTACAGATACGCAGTATTTT.

V gene TRBV28 combines with J gene TRBJ1-2, with D unresolved. The V gene's germline CDR1 is MDHEN and CDR2 SYDVKM. Trimming took 9 bases from V and 4 from J, leaving 15 bases between them. CDR3 length equals 13 residues. CDR3 residues: CASSGAGGYGYTF. The DNA for the CDR3 is TGTGCCAGTTCAGGCGCCGGCGGCTATGGCTACACCTTC.

The chain employs TRBV7-3 and TRBJ2-5; 8 positions agree with TRBD2. The CDR3 has 15 residues. The germline V gene encodes CDR1 SGHTA and CDR2 FQGTGA. With 1 base clipped from V and 4 bases from J, the junction kept 5 bases outside the gene matches. Here the CDR3 reads CASSLSGGPGETQYF. The CDR3 nucleotides are TGTGCCAGCAGCTTAAGCGGGGGGCCGGGAGAGACCCAGTACTTC.

The J gene is TRBJ1-1, the V gene TRBV5-1; D possibly corresponds to TRBD1 (5 bases). The germline gives CDR1 SGHRS, CDR2 YFSETQ. The V gene lost 0 bases and the J gene lost 6 bases, with 15 bases spanning the gap. The CDR3 consists of 15 residues. The DNA of the CDR3 is TGCGCCAGCAGCTTGGAGGCGGGACTTGTCTCTGAAGCTTTCTTT. It specifies CASSLEAGLVSEAFF.

The chain has TRBV7-9 and TRBJ2-7; 7 bases fit TRBD1. There are 13 residues in the CDR3. V gave up 7 bases and J gave up 3 bases; unmatched junction bases: 6. CDR1 and CDR2 (germline): SEHNR, FQNEAQ (reference sequence). The CDR3 DNA reads TGTGCCAGCACCGTAGGGGACAGCTACGAGCAGTACTTC. Translation: CASTVGDSYEQYF.

The chain combines TRBV24-1 with TRBJ2-5, with no clear D. V was cut by 6 bases and J by 2 bases, with 9 bases left in between. This CDR3 has 13 amino acids. CDR1 and CDR2 (germline): KGHDR, SFDVKD. The CDR3 loop reads CATSWADQETQYF. The CDR3 DNA reads TGTGCCACCAGTTGGGCGGATCAAGAGACCCAGTACTTC.

J is TRBJ1-3 and V is TRBV19; D possibly corresponds to TRBD1 (6 bases). Germline V lookup: CDR1 LNHDA, CDR2 SQIVND (reference sequence). V lost 6 bases and J lost 0, with 12 bases in between. The CDR3 runs 15 residues. CDR3 region: CASSRGQSSGNTIYF. CDR3 sequence (DNA): TGTGCCAGTAGCCGGGGGCAGAGCTCTGGAAACACCATATATTTT.

J is TRBJ2-5 and V is TRBV4-1, with D unclear. CDR3 size: 13 residues. Per the germline V gene, CDR1 is MGHRA and CDR2 is YSYEKL. V dropped 6 bases and J dropped 5 bases, with 13 bases sitting between them. The CDR3 DNA follows: TGCGCCAGCAGTAGGCTTGAAGTGGAGACCCAGTACTTC. Residues: CASSRLEVETQYF.

The chain carries TRBV7-3 and TRBJ2-1; tentative D call: TRBD2 (6 bases). The CDR3 has 16 amino acids. Trimming left V 5 bases short and J 3 bases short, with 17 bases between. The germline V gene encodes CDR1 SGHTA and CDR2 FQGTGA. The CDR3: CASSPRVIGGYNEQFF. In DNA, the CDR3 is TGTGCCAGCAGCCCCCGCGTTATCGGGGGCTACAATGAGCAGTTCTTC.

The sample holds one count of this clone. V is TRBV28 and J is TRBJ1-2; 11 bases are shared with TRBD1. The CDR3 is made up of 14 amino acids. Germline assignment: CDR1 MDHEN and CDR2 SYDVKM. The V and J ends lost 5 bases and 4 bases, in that order; junction bases with no gene match: 3. CDR3 residues: CASSPGTGGYGYTF. The CDR3 region has the DNA TGTGCCAGCAGTCCGGGGACAGGGGGCTATGGCTACACCTTC.

The rearrangement uses TRBV24-1 and TRBJ1-1; D might be TRBD1 (5 bases). The ends were cut back, 8 bases at V and 13 bases at J, with 16 bases in the middle. This CDR3 has 11 residues. Germline V CDR1 and CDR2: KGHDR, SFDVKD. CDR3 DNA sequence: TGTGCCACCATCTCGGGACGCTGCCTTTTCTTT. This sequence encodes CATISGRCLFF.

This clone showed up just once. The chain has TRBV7-2 and TRBJ2-1; 7 bases are a match to TRBD2. Germline V gene sequence: CDR1 SGHTA, CDR2 FQGNSA. The CDR3 consists of 16 residues. Germline trimming cut 1 base from V and 4 bases from J; bases unmatched to any gene: 7. This CDR3 reads CASSLVSSGAYNEQFF. The CDR3 nucleotides are TGTGCCAGCAGCTTAGTATCGAGCGGGGCATACAATGAGCAGTTCTTC.